Sequencing of this TCR beta chain was carried out in a study of Ad26.COV2.S vaccination and SARS-CoV-2 variants. Overall study context: Dosing was one shot or two shots 56 days apart.

Comments on this clone: Its specificity is unknown.

Treatment described: 19 received Ad26.COV2.S at low or high dose, single or two shots; about 5 received placebo; per-sample allocation not given. Specimens were obtained on day 63 following the first vaccine or placebo injection. Study-wide results and caveats: Placebo recipients showed lower spike-specific TCR breadth than vaccinees.

Trimming cost V 4 bases and J 4 bases; bases outside gene matches: 15. The germline CDR1 and CDR2 sequences are SGHAT and FQNNGV. The CDR3 consists of 17 residues. The assay was immunoSEQ multiplex PCR, and TCRdb's table has in-frame clones only and misses some. The sample consists of 430,000 or so clones, about 93% of them appearing once. This TCR derives from a person between 18 and 60 years old who received the Ad26.COV2.S COVID-19 vaccine or a placebo. The material sequenced was peripheral blood, taken in a trial of Ad26.COV2.S vaccine versus placebo. The chain links TRBV11-2 to TRBJ2-7; 8 bases line up with TRBD2. CDR3 nucleotide sequence: TGTGCCAGCAGCTCGACCGCTAATAGCGGGGATCCTTACGAGCAGTACTTC. Its translation is CASSSTANSGDPYEQYF.